This T cell receptor beta chain originates from a study of blood T cells in healthy people across ages. Study-level results: Age brought a roughly linear fall in TCR beta diversity measured per million T cells. The diversity estimates, figures obtained from one million T cells, were considered underestimates. A greater number of naive CD4+ cells and higher diversity distinguished long-lived donors from aged donors.

With respect to this clonotype: Its antigen is unidentified.

Germline CDR1 is SGDLS and CDR2 is YYNGEE. The V end lost 3 bases, the J end lost 0 bases, and 16 bases lay between the germline ends. This CDR3 contains 17 residues. The second PCR ran roughly 6 to 11 cycles with a sample-barcoded 5' primer and J-beta primers. MiXCR, applied by TCRdb to the 5' RACE reads, yields one record per CDR3 protein. There are around 1,900,000 distinct CDR3 sequences in the sample; 39% occur only once, and more than 20% lies in the top ten. No fewer than 6 micrograms of total RNA were isolated from every sample. The chain carries TRBV9 and TRBJ2-1, with D possibly TRBD2 on 5 matching bases. This clonotype was sampled from a human donor in good health. Sequencing was performed on blood. CDR3 DNA sequence: TGTGCCAGCAGCGCCCCCCTCGCGGGTCGCTCCTACAATGAGCAGTTCTTC. Its protein product is CASSAPLAGRSYNEQFF.